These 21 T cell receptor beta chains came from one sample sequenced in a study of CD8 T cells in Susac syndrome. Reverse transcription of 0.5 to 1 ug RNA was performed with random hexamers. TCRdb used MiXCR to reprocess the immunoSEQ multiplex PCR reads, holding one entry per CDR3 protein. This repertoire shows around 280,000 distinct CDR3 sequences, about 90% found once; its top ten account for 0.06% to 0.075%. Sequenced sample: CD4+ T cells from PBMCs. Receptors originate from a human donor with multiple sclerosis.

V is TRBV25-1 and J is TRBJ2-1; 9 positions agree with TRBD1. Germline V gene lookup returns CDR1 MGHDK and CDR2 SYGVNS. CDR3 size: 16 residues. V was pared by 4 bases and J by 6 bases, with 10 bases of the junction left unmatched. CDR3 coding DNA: TGTGCCAGCAGTGGAACAGGGGGCAGGAGGTTCAATGAGCAGTTCTTC. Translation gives CASSGTGGRRFNEQFF. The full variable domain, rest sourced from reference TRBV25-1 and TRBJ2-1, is EADIYQTPRYLVIGTGKKITLECSQTMGHDKMYWYQQDPGMELHLIHYSYGVNSTEKGDLSSESTVSRIRTEHFPLTLESARPSHTSQYLCASSGTGGRRFNEQFFGPGTRLTVL.

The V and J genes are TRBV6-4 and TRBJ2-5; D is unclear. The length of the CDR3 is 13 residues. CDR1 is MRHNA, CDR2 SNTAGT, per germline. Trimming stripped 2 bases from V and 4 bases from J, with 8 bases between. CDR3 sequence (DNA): TGTGCCAGCAGTGACGCTATAGGAGAGACCCAGTACTTC. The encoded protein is CASSDAIGETQYF.

The chain's CDR3 is CASSEWGVLGGTEAFF. DNA of the CDR3: TGCGCCAGCAGTGAGTGGGGCGTCCTAGGGGGCACTGAAGCTTTCTTT. The V and J genes are TRBV10-2 and TRBJ1-1; D might be TRBD1 (6 bases). V was trimmed by 1 base and J by 4 bases, leaving 16 bases between them. The CDR3 spans 16 residues. The germline V gene has CDR1 WSHSY and CDR2 SAAADI.

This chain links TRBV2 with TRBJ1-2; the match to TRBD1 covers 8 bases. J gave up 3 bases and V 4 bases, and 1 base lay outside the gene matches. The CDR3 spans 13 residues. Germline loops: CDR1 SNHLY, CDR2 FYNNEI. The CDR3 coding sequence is TGTGCCAGCAGTGTGGGACAGGACTATGGCTACACCTTC. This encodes CASSVGQDYGYTF.

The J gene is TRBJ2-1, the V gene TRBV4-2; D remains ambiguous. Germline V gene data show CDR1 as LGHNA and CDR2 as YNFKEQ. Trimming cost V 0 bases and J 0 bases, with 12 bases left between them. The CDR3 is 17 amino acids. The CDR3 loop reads CASSQETNSPSYNEQFF. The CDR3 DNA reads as TGTGCCAGCAGCCAAGAGACGAACAGCCCCTCCTACAATGAGCAGTTCTTC.

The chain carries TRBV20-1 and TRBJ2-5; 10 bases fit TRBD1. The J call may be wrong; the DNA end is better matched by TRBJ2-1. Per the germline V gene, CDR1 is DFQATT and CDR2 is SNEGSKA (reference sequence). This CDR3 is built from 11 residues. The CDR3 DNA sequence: TGCAGTGCGGACAGGGGGTCATCCCAGTTCTTC. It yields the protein CSADRGSSQFF.

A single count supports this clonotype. CDR3 DNA: TGTGCCAGTAGTATTCGAGGACTAGCGGGGGCTGGCGGAGATACGCAGTATTTT. The encoded protein is CASSIRGLAGAGGDTQYF. The chain uses TRBV19 and TRBJ2-3, with TRBD2 matching over 13 bases. The CDR3 is 18 amino acids. CDR1 LNHDA and CDR2 SQIVND come from the germline V gene (reference sequence). Trimming took 3 bases from V and 5 from J; bases not matched to a gene: 11.

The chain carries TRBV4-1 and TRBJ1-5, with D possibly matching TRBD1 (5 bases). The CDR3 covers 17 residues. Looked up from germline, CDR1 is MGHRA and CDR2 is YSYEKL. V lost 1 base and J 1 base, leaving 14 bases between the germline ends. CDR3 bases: TGCGCCAGCAGCCAAGCCCCAGCGGGGGAGAGCAATCAGCCCCAGCATTTT. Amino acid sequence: CASSQAPAGESNQPQHF.

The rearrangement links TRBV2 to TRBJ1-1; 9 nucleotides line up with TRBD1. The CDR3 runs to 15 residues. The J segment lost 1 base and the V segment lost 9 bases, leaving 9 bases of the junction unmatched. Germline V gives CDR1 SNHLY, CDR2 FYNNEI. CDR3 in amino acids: CASGTTGGRNTEAFF. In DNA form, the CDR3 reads TGTGCCAGTGGAACTACAGGGGGCAGGAACACTGAAGCTTTCTTT.

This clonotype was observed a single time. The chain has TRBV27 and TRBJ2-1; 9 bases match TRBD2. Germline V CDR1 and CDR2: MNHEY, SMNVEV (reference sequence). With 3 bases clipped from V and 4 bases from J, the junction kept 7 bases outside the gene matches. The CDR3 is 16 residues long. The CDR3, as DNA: TGTGCCAGCAGTTTGAATAGCGGGAGTGGGTACAATGAGCAGTTCTTC. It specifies CASSLNSGSGYNEQFF.

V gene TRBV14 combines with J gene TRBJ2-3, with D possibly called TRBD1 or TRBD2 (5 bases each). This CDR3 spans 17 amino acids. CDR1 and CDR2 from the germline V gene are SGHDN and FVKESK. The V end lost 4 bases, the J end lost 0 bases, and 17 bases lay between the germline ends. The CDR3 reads CASSPLLGTPSTDTQYF. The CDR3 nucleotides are TGTGCCAGCAGCCCCCTTCTCGGGACCCCGAGCACAGATACGCAGTATTTT.

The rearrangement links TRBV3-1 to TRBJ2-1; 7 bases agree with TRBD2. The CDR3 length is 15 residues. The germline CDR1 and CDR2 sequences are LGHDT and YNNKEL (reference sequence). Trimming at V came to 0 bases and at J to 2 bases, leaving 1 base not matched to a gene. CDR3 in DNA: TGTGCCAGCAGCCAAGAGGGGGGGGCCTACAATGAGCAGTTCTTC. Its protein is CASSQEGGAYNEQFF.

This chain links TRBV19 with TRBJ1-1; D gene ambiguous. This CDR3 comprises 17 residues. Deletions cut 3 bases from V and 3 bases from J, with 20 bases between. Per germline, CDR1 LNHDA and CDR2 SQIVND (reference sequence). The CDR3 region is CASSIFPRPEWDTEAFF. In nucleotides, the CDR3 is TGTGCCAGTAGTATTTTCCCCCGCCCTGAATGGGACACTGAAGCTTTCTTT.

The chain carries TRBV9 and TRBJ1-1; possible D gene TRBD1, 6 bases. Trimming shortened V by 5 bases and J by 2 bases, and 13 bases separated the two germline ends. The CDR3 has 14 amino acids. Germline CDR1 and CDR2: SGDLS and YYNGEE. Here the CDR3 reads CASSRQDGNTEAFF. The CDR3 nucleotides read TGTGCCAGCAGTCGACAGGACGGTAACACTGAAGCTTTCTTT.

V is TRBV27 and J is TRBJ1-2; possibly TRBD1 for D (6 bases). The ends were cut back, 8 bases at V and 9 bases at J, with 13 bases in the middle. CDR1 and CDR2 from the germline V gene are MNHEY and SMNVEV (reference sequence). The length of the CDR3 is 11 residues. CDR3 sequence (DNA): TGTGCCAGCTCCCAGGGGTCAAGCTACACCTTC. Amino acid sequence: CASSQGSSYTF.

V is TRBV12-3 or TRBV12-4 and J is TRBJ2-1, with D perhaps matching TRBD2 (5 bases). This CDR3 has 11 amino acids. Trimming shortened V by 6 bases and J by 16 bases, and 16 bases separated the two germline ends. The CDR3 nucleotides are TGTGCCAGCAGCCTTAGCGTCGTTCATTTCTTC. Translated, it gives CASSLSVVHFF.

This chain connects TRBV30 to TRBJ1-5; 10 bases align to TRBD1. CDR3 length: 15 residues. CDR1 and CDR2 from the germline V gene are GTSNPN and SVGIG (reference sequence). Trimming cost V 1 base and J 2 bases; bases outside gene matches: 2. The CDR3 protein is CAWSEGTGGNQPQHF. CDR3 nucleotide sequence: TGTGCCTGGAGTGAGGGGACAGGGGGCAATCAGCCCCAGCATTTT.

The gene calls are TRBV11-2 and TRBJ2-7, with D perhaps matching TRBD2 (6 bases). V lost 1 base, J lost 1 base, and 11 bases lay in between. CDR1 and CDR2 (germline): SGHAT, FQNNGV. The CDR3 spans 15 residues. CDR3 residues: CASSLALGGSYEQYF. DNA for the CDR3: TGTGCCAGCAGCTTAGCCCTGGGAGGATCCTACGAGCAGTACTTC.

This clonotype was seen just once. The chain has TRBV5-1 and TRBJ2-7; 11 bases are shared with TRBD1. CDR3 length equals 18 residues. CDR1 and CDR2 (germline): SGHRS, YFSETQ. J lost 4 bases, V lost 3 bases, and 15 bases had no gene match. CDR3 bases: TGCGCCAGCAGCTCCGGGACAGGGGGGCGTTTGAGCCCATACGAGCAGTACTTC. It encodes CASSSGTGGRLSPYEQYF.

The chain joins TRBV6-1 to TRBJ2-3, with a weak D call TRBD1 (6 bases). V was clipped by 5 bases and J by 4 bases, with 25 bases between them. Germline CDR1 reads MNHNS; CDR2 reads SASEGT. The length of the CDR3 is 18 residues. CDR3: CASSRATGSYLKADTQYF. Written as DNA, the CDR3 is TGTGCCAGCAGTCGCGCGACAGGCTCCTATCTTAAGGCAGATACGCAGTATTTT.

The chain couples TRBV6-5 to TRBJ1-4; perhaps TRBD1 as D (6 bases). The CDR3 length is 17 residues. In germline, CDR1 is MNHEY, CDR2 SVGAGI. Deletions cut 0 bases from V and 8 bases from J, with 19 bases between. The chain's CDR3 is CASSYSWGAWSSEKLFF. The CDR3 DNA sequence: TGTGCCAGCAGTTACTCATGGGGGGCGTGGAGCAGCGAAAAACTGTTTTTT.